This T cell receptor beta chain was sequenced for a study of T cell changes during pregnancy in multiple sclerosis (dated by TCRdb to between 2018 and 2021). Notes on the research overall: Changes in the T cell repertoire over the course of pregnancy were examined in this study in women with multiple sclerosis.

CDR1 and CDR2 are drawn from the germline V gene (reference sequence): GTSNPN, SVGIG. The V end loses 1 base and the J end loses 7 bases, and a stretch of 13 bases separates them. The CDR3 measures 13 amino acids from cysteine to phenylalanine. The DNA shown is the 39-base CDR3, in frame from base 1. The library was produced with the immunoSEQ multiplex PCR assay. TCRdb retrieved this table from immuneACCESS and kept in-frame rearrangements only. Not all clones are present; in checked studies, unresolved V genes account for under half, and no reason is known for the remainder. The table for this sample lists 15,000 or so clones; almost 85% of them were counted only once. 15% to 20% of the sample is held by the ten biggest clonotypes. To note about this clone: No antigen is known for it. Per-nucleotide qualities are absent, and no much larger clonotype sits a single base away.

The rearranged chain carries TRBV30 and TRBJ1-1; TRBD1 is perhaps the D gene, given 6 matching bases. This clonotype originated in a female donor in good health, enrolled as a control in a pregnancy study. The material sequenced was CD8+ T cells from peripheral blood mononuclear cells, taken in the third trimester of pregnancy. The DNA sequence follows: TGTGCCTGGAGTGGACCCAGGGGAGATGAAGCTTTCTTT. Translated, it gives CAWSGPRGDEAFF. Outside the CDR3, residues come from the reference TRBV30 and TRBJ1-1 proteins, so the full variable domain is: SQTIHQWPATLVQPVGSPLSLECTVEGTSNPNLYWYRQAAGRGLQLLFYSVGIGQISSEVPQNLSASRPQDRQFILSSKKLLLSDSGFYLCAWSGPRGDEAFFGQGTRLTVV.